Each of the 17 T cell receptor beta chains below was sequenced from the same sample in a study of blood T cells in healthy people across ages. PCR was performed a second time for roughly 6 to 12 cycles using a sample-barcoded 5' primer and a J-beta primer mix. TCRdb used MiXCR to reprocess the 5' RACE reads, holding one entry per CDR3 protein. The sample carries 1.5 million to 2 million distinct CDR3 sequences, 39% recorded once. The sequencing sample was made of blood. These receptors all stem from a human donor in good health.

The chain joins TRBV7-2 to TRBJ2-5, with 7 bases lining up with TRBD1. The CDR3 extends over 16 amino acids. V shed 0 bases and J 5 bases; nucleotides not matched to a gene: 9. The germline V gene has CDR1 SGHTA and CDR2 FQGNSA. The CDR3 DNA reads TGTGCCAGCAGCTTAGCGATCAGGGGGAAAGGGGAGACCCAGTACTTC. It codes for CASSLAIRGKGETQYF. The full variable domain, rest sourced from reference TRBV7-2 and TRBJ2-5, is GAGVSQSPSNKVTEKGKDVELRCDPISGHTALYWYRQSLGQGLEFLIYFQGNSAPDKSGLPSDRFSAERTGGSVSTLTIQRTQQEDSAVYLCASSLAIRGKGETQYFGPGTRLLVL.

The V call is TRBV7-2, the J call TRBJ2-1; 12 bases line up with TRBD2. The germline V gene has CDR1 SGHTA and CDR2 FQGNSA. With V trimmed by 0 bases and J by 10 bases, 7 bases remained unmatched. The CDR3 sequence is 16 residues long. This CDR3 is CASSLAASGGALEQFF. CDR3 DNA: TGTGCCAGCAGCTTAGCAGCTAGCGGGGGGGCTTTAGAGCAGTTCTTC.

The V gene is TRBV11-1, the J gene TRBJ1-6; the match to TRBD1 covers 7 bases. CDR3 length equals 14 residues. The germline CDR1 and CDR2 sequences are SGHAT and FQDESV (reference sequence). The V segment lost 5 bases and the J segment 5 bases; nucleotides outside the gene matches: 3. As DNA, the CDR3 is TGTGCCAGCAGCCGGGGACAGAATAATTCACCCCTCCACTTT. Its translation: CASSRGQNNSPLHF.

CDR3 sequence: CATSGFEQLGNTGELFF. The CDR3 DNA sequence: TGTGCCACCAGTGGTTTTGAACAGCTGGGAAACACCGGGGAGCTGTTTTTT. This chain joins TRBV24-1 and TRBJ2-2; no clear D. CDR1 KGHDR and CDR2 SFDVKD come from the germline V gene. The ends were cut back, 5 bases at V and 2 bases at J, with 17 bases in the middle. The CDR3 has 17 amino acids.

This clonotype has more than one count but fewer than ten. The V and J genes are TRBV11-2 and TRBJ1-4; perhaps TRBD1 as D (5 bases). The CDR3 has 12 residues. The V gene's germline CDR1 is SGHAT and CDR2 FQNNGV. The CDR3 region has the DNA TGTGCTAAGGGGATATTTTCTGAAAAACTGTTTTTT. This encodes CAKGIFSEKLFF.

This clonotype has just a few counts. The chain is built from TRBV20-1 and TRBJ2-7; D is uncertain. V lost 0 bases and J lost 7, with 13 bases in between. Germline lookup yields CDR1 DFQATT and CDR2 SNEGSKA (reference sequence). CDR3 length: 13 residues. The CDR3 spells CSARDSQEWEQYF. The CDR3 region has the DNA TGCAGTGCTAGAGATTCCCAGGAGTGGGAGCAGTACTTC.

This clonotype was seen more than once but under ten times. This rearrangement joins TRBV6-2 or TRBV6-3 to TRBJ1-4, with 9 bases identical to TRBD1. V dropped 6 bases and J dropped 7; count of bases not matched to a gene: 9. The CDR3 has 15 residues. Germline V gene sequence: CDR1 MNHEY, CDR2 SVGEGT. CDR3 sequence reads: CASRQTGGGGEKLFF. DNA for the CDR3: TGTGCCAGCAGACAAACAGGGGGCGGAGGTGAAAAACTGTTTTTT.

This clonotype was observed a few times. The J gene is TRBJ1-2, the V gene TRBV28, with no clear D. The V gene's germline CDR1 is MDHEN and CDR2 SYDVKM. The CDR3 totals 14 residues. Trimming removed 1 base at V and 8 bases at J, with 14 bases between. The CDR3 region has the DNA TGTGCCAGCAGTTTATCGAAGGGCCGTCAGGGCTACACCTTC. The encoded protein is CASSLSKGRQGYTF.

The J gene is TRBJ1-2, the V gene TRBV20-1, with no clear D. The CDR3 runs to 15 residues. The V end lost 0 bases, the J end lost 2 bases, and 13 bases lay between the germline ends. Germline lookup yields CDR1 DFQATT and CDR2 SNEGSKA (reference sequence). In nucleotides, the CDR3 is TGCAGTGCTAGAGATCCCGAGGGAGGGAACTATGGCTACACCTTC. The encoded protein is CSARDPEGGNYGYTF.

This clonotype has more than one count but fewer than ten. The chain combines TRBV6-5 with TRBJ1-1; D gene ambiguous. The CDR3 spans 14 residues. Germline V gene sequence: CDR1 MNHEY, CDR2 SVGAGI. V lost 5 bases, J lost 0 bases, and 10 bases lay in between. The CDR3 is CASSRGFMNTEAFF. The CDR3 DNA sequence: TGTGCCAGCAGTCGAGGGTTTATGAACACTGAAGCTTTCTTT.

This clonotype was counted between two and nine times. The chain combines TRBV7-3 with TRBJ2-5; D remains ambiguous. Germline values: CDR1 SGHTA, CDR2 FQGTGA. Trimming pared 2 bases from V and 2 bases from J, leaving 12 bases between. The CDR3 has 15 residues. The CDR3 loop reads CASSLGVNSQETQYF. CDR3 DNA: TGTGCCAGCAGCTTAGGGGTTAACAGTCAAGAGACCCAGTACTTC.

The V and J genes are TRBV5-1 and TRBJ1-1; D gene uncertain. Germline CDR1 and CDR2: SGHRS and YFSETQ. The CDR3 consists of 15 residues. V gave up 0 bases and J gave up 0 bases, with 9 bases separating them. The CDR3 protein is CASSLGGELNTEAFF. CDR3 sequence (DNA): TGCGCCAGCAGCTTGGGAGGAGAACTGAACACTGAAGCTTTCTTT.

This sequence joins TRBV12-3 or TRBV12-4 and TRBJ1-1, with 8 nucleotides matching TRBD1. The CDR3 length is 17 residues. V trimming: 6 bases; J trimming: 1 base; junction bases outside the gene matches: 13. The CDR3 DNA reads TGTGCCAGCAGCAATCTTCGGGGGACAGGCCAGAACACTGAAGCTTTCTTT. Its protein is CASSNLRGTGQNTEAFF.

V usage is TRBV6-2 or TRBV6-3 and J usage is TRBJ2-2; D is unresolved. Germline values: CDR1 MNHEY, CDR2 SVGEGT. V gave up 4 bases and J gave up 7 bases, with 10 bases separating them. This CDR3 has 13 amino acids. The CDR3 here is CASSSVAIGELFF. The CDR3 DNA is TGTGCCAGCAGTTCGGTAGCAATCGGGGAGCTGTTTTTT.

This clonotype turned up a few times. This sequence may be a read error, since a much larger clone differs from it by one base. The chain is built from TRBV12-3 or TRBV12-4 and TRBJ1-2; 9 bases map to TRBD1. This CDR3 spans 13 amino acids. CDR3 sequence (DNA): TGTGCCGGCAGCCCCGGGACAGGGAATGGCTACACCTTC. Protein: CAGSPGTGNGYTF.

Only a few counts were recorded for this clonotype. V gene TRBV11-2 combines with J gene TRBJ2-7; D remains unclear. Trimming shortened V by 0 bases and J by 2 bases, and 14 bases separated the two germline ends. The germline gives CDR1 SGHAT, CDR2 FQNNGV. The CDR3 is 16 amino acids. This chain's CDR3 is CASSLEYSGSTYEQYF. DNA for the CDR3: TGTGCCAGCAGCTTAGAGTACTCGGGTAGTACCTACGAGCAGTACTTC.

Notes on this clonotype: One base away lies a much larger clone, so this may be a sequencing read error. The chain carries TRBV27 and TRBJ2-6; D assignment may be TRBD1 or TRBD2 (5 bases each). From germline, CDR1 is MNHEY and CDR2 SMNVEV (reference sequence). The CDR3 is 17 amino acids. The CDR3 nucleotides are TGTGCCAGCAGCCCGACGGGAATTAGCTCTGGGGCCAACATCCTGACTTTC. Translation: CASSPTGISSGANILTF.